This T cell receptor beta chain appears in the sequencing data of a study of OX40 agonist ivuxolimab in advanced cancers. Overall study context: Three individuals attained partial responses, comprising one hepatocellular carcinoma case and two cutaneous melanoma cases.

Germline CDR1 reads LNHDA; CDR2 reads SQIVND (reference sequence). This CDR3 has 15 residues. V lost 10 bases, J lost 3 bases, and 12 bases stayed unmatched. Assay used: immunoSEQ multiplex PCR; TCRdb lists only in-frame clones, some missing. The repertoire has several thousand clones, about 73% of them found once; the top ten carry about 26%. Sequencing used CD4+ or CD8+ T cells sorted from blood, obtained in a trial of the OX40 agonist ivuxolimab. The sequence came from an adult with an advanced solid tumor such as melanoma, head and neck, liver or kidney cancer. The gene calls are TRBV19 and TRBJ2-7, with 10 bases identical to TRBD2. This CDR3 is CATDKRSGGVYEQYF. The CDR3 nucleotides are TGTGCCACGGATAAAAGGAGCGGGGGGGTCTACGAGCAGTACTTC. Full variable domain (rest looked up from reference TRBV19 and TRBJ2-7): DGGITQSPKYLFRKEGQNVTLSCEQNLNHDAMYWYRQDPGQGLRLIYYSQIVNDFQKGDIAEGYSVSREKKESFPLTVTSAQKNPTAFYLCATDKRSGGVYEQYFGPGTRLTVT.